This entry lists 26 T cell receptor beta chains sequenced from one sample in a study of OX40 agonist ivuxolimab in advanced cancers. Sequencing used immunoSEQ multiplex PCR; TCRdb keeps in-frame clones, though not all of them. Of 65,000 to 95,000 clones listed, about 90% were seen once; the top ten hold 0.76%. Sequenced material: CD4+ or CD8+ T cells sorted from blood, taken in a trial of the OX40 agonist ivuxolimab. The source is an adult with an advanced solid tumor such as melanoma, head and neck, liver or kidney cancer.

V usage is TRBV5-1 and J usage is TRBJ2-7; D is perhaps TRBD2 (6 bases). Trimming removed 4 bases from V and 4 bases from J, with 36 bases in between. This CDR3 comprises 21 residues. Germline assignment: CDR1 SGHRS and CDR2 YFSETQ. As DNA, the CDR3 is TGCGCCAGCAGCCACGCTGGGCTAGCGCTTCAGCTTCTGGGTAAGGGATACGAGCAGTACTTC. The encoded protein is CASSHAGLALQLLGKGYEQYF.

The V call is TRBV5-1, the J call TRBJ2-3, with TRBD2 matching 10 bases. The CDR3 is 18 amino acids. The V and J ends lost 5 bases and 5 bases, in that order; junction bases with no gene match: 17. Germline values: CDR1 SGHRS, CDR2 YFSETQ. CDR3 in DNA: TGCGCCAGCAGTGGGTCCTCGTTACTAGCGGGATTTGGAGATACGCAGTATTTT. Protein sequence: CASSGSSLLAGFGDTQYF.

This sequence joins TRBV6-1 and TRBJ2-2; D is undetermined. The CDR3 runs to 13 residues. V lost 3 bases and J lost 4, with 6 bases in between. Germline values: CDR1 MNHNS, CDR2 SASEGT. The DNA of the CDR3 is TGTGCCAGCAGTGATCGCGGCACCGGGGAGCTGTTTTTT. Its translation: CASSDRGTGELFF.

V gene TRBV19 combines with J gene TRBJ2-5; D possibly matches TRBD1 or TRBD2 (5 bases each). Germline-derived CDR1 and CDR2 are LNHDA and SQIVND (reference sequence). With 5 bases removed from V and 5 bases from J, the gap between germline ends came to 18 bases. This CDR3 is 15 amino acids long. Here the CDR3 reads CASSPGTLVGETQYF. In DNA, the CDR3 is TGTGCCAGTAGTCCAGGGACGCTTGTGGGGGAGACCCAGTACTTC.

The rearrangement uses TRBV18 and TRBJ2-2; D is perhaps TRBD2 (6 bases). The CDR3 loop spans 16 amino acids. The ends were cut back, 3 bases at V and 4 bases at J, with 15 bases in the middle. Germline V gene lookup returns CDR1 KGHSH and CDR2 LQKENI. The CDR3 DNA follows: TGTGCCAGCTCACCGGAAGGGGCGCGGGGCACCGGGGAGCTGTTTTTT. This translates into CASSPEGARGTGELFF.

This clone was counted only a few times. This chain uses TRBV7-9 with TRBJ2-7; possible D gene TRBD1, 6 bases. Looked up from germline, CDR1 is SEHNR and CDR2 is FQNEAQ (reference sequence). The V end lost 4 bases, the J end lost 3 bases, and 7 bases lay between the germline ends. The CDR3 totals 12 residues. CDR3 residues: CASSSGDYEQYF. The CDR3 bases are TGTGCCAGCAGCTCAGGGGACTACGAGCAGTACTTC.

The CDR3 loop reads CATSRGLDSYEQFF. DNA for the CDR3: TGTGCCACCAGCAGAGGCCTGGACAGCTATGAGCAGTTCTTC. The J gene is TRBJ2-1, the V gene TRBV15, with D possibly being TRBD1 (6 bases). V was cut by 1 base and J by 8 bases, with 12 bases left in between. Per germline, CDR1 LNHNV and CDR2 YYDKDF (reference sequence). The CDR3 extends over 14 amino acids.

The chain uses TRBV11-3 and TRBJ2-6; tentative D call: TRBD2 (6 bases). This CDR3 is 17 amino acids long. The V gene lost 1 base and the J gene lost 0 bases, with 10 bases spanning the gap. Germline V CDR1 and CDR2: SGHNT, YENEEA. This CDR3 is CASSLGGTGSGANVLTF. In nucleotides, the CDR3 is TGTGCCAGCAGCTTAGGCGGGACGGGCTCTGGGGCCAACGTCCTGACTTTC. Filled out from reference TRBV11-3 and TRBJ2-6, the complete variable domain reads EAGVVQSPRYKIIEKKQPVAFWCNPISGHNTLYWYLQNLGQGPELLIRYENEEAVDDSQLPKDRFSAERLKGVDSTLKIQPAELGDSAVYLCASSLGGTGSGANVLTFGAGSRLTVL.

The gene calls are TRBV9 and TRBJ2-3, with 12 nucleotides matching TRBD2. The V segment lost 4 bases and the J segment 7 bases; nucleotides outside the gene matches: 7. Germline CDR1 is SGDLS and CDR2 is YYNGEE. The CDR3 runs to 15 residues. CDR3 DNA sequence: TGTGCCAGCAGCTCTCGGACTAGCGGGATGAATACGCAGTATTTT. It codes for CASSSRTSGMNTQYF.

This clone was detected many times. This chain joins TRBV5-6 and TRBJ2-6; D gene unclear. The CDR3 runs to 14 residues. Looked up from germline, CDR1 is SGHDT and CDR2 is YYEEEE. Trimming took off 3 bases at V and 4 bases at J, with 8 bases between the two ends. CDR3 nucleotides: TGTGCCAGCAGCTCGGCTTCCGGGGCCAACGTCCTGACTTTC. Translation gives CASSSASGANVLTF.

The V and J genes are TRBV11-3 and TRBJ2-5, with D perhaps TRBD2 (6 bases). The germline V gene encodes CDR1 SGHNT and CDR2 YENEEA. The CDR3 has 15 residues. V lost 3 bases and J lost 1, with 12 bases in between. DNA of the CDR3: TGTGCCAGCAGCTTTTCCTCCGGGGGCCAAGAGACCCAGTACTTC. It is translated as CASSFSSGGQETQYF.

The CDR3 DNA follows: TGTGCCAGCAGCCCCCAAAGGTCGGCAGGGCCCGATACGCAGTATTTT. Translated: CASSPQRSAGPDTQYF. The rearrangement joins TRBV7-3 to TRBJ2-3; tentatively, D is TRBD1 (5 bases). The germline V and J ends were trimmed by 5 bases and 6 bases, with 21 bases remaining between them. Germline CDR1 SGHTA, CDR2 FQGTGA. The CDR3 contains 16 residues. Full variable domain (outside the CDR3, taken from reference TRBV7-3 and TRBJ2-3): GAGVSQTPSNKVTEKGKYVELRCDPISGHTALYWYRQSLGQGPEFLIYFQGTGAADDSGLPNDRFFAVRPEGSVSTLKIQRTERGDSAVYLCASSPQRSAGPDTQYFGPGTRLTVL.

The rearrangement links TRBV6-5 to TRBJ1-2; D remains ambiguous. V was cut by 0 bases and J by 8 bases, with 16 bases left in between. The CDR3 has 15 amino acids. Germline assignment: CDR1 MNHEY and CDR2 SVGAGI. CDR3 region: CASSYSGREGAGYTF. In DNA, the CDR3 is TGTGCCAGCAGTTACTCGGGAAGGGAGGGCGCCGGCTACACCTTC.

The rearrangement links TRBV7-2 to TRBJ2-3; possibly TRBD2 for D (5 bases). The CDR3 is made up of 15 amino acids. Trimming took off 3 bases at V and 5 bases at J, with 15 bases between the two ends. Per the germline V gene, CDR1 is SGHTA and CDR2 is FQGNSA. The CDR3 region has the DNA TGTGCCAGCAGCTTGGCCTTGAGGGAGATAGATACGCAGTATTTT. Translated: CASSLALREIDTQYF. Full variable domain (missing parts from reference TRBV7-2 and TRBJ2-3): GAGVSQSPSNKVTEKGKDVELRCDPISGHTALYWYRQSLGQGLEFLIYFQGNSAPDKSGLPSDRFSAERTGGSVSTLTIQRTQQEDSAVYLCASSLALREIDTQYFGPGTRLTVL.

The chain joins TRBV29-1 to TRBJ2-1; 11 bases are a match to TRBD2. The CDR3 contains 14 residues. Germline assignment: CDR1 SQVTM and CDR2 ANQGSEA. The V and J ends lost 6 bases and 4 bases, in that order; junction bases with no gene match: 5. The CDR3 loop is CSVAGTSGYNEQFF. For the CDR3, the DNA is TGCAGCGTCGCCGGGACTAGCGGTTACAATGAGCAGTTCTTC.

This clone has more than one count but fewer than ten. The chain recombines TRBV5-1 with TRBJ2-5, with unresolved D. Germline values: CDR1 SGHRS, CDR2 YFSETQ. The V and J ends lost 3 bases and 5 bases respectively, with 11 bases between them. The CDR3 extends over 13 amino acids. The CDR3, as DNA: TGCGCCAGCAGCTACGGACCTAGGGAGACCCAGTACTTC. Encoded protein: CASSYGPRETQYF.

This chain joins TRBV7-6 and TRBJ2-2; 8 nucleotides line up with TRBD1. The V gene's germline CDR1 is SGHVS and CDR2 FNYEAQ. The trim removed 5 bases at V and 2 bases at J, leaving 7 bases unmatched. CDR3 length equals 16 residues. The CDR3 sequence: CASSNGQGSNTGELFF. For the CDR3, the DNA is TGTGCCAGCAGCAACGGACAGGGAAGCAACACCGGGGAGCTGTTTTTT.

This chain uses TRBV7-3 with TRBJ2-2; no clear D gene. Trimming took off 7 bases at V and 0 bases at J, with 12 bases between the two ends. Germline loops: CDR1 SGHTA, CDR2 FQGTGA. The CDR3 covers 15 residues. As DNA, the CDR3 is TGTGCCAGCACCCCGGGCAGCCCGAACACCGGGGAGCTGTTTTTT. Translating gives CASTPGSPNTGELFF.

This clone was picked up one time. This chain joins TRBV30 and TRBJ2-3; no firm D call. The CDR3 contains 11 residues. Trimming cost V 0 bases and J 5 bases, with 3 bases left between them. CDR1 and CDR2 from the germline V gene are GTSNPN and SVGIG (reference sequence). Here the CDR3 reads CAWSVRDTQYF. Here the CDR3 DNA reads TGTGCCTGGAGTGTACGAGATACGCAGTATTTT.

The chain links TRBV5-8 to TRBJ1-5; TRBD1 aligns across 9 bases. V lost 1 base, J lost 6 bases, and 5 bases stayed unmatched. Germline V CDR1 and CDR2: SGHTS, YDEGEE. There are 15 residues in the CDR3. The CDR3, as DNA: TGTGCCAGCAGCTTGAAGAGACAGGGGGGTCAGCCCCAGCATTTT. Encoded protein: CASSLKRQGGQPQHF.

This chain connects TRBV18 to TRBJ2-5, with D possibly being TRBD2 (5 bases). This CDR3 has 15 residues. In germline, CDR1 is KGHSH, CDR2 LQKENI. V was cut by 6 bases and J by 1 base, with 15 bases left in between. This CDR3 is CASSPYSSSQETQYF. Written as DNA, the CDR3 is TGTGCCAGCTCTCCATACTCTAGCTCCCAAGAGACCCAGTACTTC.

The chain uses TRBV5-4 and TRBJ2-1; D perhaps matches TRBD1 (6 bases). V was clipped by 3 bases and J by 2 bases, with 12 bases between them. Germline CDR1 is SGHNT and CDR2 is YYREEE (reference sequence). There are 15 residues in the CDR3. The CDR3 sequence is CASSSRGGAYNEQFF. Here the CDR3 DNA reads TGTGCCAGCAGCTCCAGGGGTGGGGCCTACAATGAGCAGTTCTTC. Full variable domain (missing parts from reference TRBV5-4 and TRBJ2-1): ETGVTQSPTHLIKTRGQQVTLRCSSQSGHNTVSWYQQALGQGPQFIFQYYREEENGRGNFPPRFSGLQFPNYSSELNVNALELDDSALYLCASSSRGGAYNEQFFGPGTRLTVL.

J is TRBJ2-5 and V is TRBV15; D may be TRBD1 (5 bases). Germline V gene lookup returns CDR1 LNHNV and CDR2 YYDKDF (reference sequence). The CDR3 is made up of 16 amino acids. Trimming pared 2 bases from V and 5 bases from J, leaving 18 bases between. The chain's CDR3 is CATSRTLRQGFETQYF. CDR3 nucleotide sequence: TGTGCCACCAGCAGAACCCTGAGGCAGGGCTTTGAGACCCAGTACTTC.

The V and J genes are TRBV5-6 and TRBJ1-5; D uncertain. Trimming removed 4 bases at V and 3 bases at J, with 14 bases between. Germline CDR1 and CDR2: SGHDT and YYEEEE. CDR3 length: 15 residues. This CDR3 reads CASSKQQILNQPQHF. CDR3 in DNA: TGTGCCAGCAGCAAACAGCAGATCCTCAATCAGCCCCAGCATTTT.

The chain combines TRBV6-1 with TRBJ2-7, with D tentatively TRBD2 (7 bases). Germline-derived CDR1 and CDR2 are MNHNS and SASEGT. Deletions cut 6 bases from V and 6 bases from J, with 21 bases between. This CDR3 is built from 15 residues. This chain's CDR3 is CASRGGAGPPGEQYF. Written as DNA, the CDR3 is TGTGCCAGCAGAGGGGGGGCGGGTCCTCCGGGCGAGCAGTACTTC.

V and J are TRBV28 and TRBJ2-7; TRBD1 might be the D (5 bases). Germline CDR1 and CDR2: MDHEN and SYDVKM. The CDR3 covers 15 residues. Trimming removed 1 base at V and 2 bases at J, with 12 bases between. In DNA, the CDR3 is TGTGCCAGCAGTTTATTGGGCCAGGGTGCCTACGAGCAGTACTTC. Amino acid sequence: CASSLLGQGAYEQYF. Filled out from reference TRBV28 and TRBJ2-7, the complete variable domain reads DVKVTQSSRYLVKRTGEKVFLECVQDMDHENMFWYRQDPGLGLRLIYFSYDVKMKEKGDIPEGYSVSREKKERFSLILESASTNQTSMYLCASSLLGQGAYEQYFGPGTRLTVT.